A single sample is the source of the 26 T cell receptor beta chains below, sequenced in a study of T cell repertoires in cytomegalovirus infection. No antigen has been identified for these receptors. TCRdb passed the reads through MiXCR, listing each CDR3 protein once. The repertoire holds about 920,000 distinct CDR3 sequences, with roughly a third as singletons. The source was cultured CD8+ T cells from PBMCs, collected from culture after CMV antigen stimulation. The receptors originated from a human donor in good health (CMV status not recorded). Some clones in this sample may be carry-over from other donors' samples.

This clonotype was picked up a small number of times. The V gene is TRBV5-1, the J gene TRBJ2-3; D unclear. There are 16 residues in the CDR3. Per germline, CDR1 SGHRS and CDR2 YFSETQ. V lost 0 bases to trimming and J lost 4 bases, with 15 bases between them. The CDR3 loop is CASSLGNGGQADTQYF. Written as DNA, the CDR3 is TGCGCCAGCAGCTTGGGGAACGGCGGTCAGGCAGATACGCAGTATTTT. Looking up the rest from reference TRBV5-1 and TRBJ2-3 gives the full variable domain: KAGVTQTPRYLIKTRGQQVTLSCSPISGHRSVSWYQQTPGQGLQFLFEYFSETQRNKGNFPGRFSGRQFSNSRSEMNVSTLELGDSALYLCASSLGNGGQADTQYFGPGTRLTVL.

For the CDR3, the DNA is TGTGCCAGCAGCGGACAGGGTTCTGGCTACACCTTC. Its protein is CASSGQGSGYTF. V gene TRBV9 combines with J gene TRBJ1-2, with 7 bases that match TRBD1. Trimming at V came to 3 bases and at J to 7 bases, leaving 3 bases not matched to a gene. This CDR3 contains 12 residues. CDR1 SGDLS and CDR2 YYNGEE come from the germline V gene.

Concerning this clonotype: The conserved final phenylalanine or tryptophan is absent from the CDR3, which likely points to a read error. The V gene is TRBV12-3 or TRBV12-4, the J gene TRBJ2-5; TRBD1 agrees at 8 bases. This CDR3 is 12 amino acids long. Unmatched junction bases numbered 3, after V lost 8 bases and J lost 4 bases. CDR3 nucleotides: TGTGCCAGCGGACAGGGCCCAGAGACCCAGTACCTC. It is translated as CASGQGPETQYL.

CDR3 DNA sequence: TGTGCCAGCAATGACAGGGGGCAAACTGAAGCTTTCTTT. Encoded protein: CASNDRGQTEAFF. The chain is built from TRBV28 and TRBJ1-1; 10 bases agree with TRBD1. Per the germline V gene, CDR1 is MDHEN and CDR2 is SYDVKM. The CDR3 covers 13 residues. Trimming took 7 bases from V and 5 from J; bases not matched to a gene: 4.

A few counts support this clonotype. The genes are TRBV7-2 and TRBJ1-3; D not certain. Germline CDR1 reads SGHTA; CDR2 reads FQGNSA. The V and J ends lost 5 bases and 0 bases respectively, with 11 bases between them. This CDR3 contains 15 residues. CDR3 in amino acids: CASSPPGYSGNTIYF. In DNA form, the CDR3 reads TGTGCCAGCAGCCCCCCGGGTTACTCTGGAAACACCATATATTTT.

This chain uses TRBV12-3 or TRBV12-4 with TRBJ2-7, with 12 bases lining up with TRBD2. The CDR3 consists of 17 residues. The J segment lost 2 bases and the V segment lost 3 bases, leaving 8 bases of the junction unmatched. The CDR3 is CASSFQTSGGLPYEQYF. The CDR3 DNA follows: TGTGCCAGCAGTTTTCAGACTAGCGGGGGCCTTCCCTACGAGCAGTACTTC.

This clonotype has just a few counts. The CDR3 DNA follows: TGTGCCAGCAGCGAGGGACAGGTGCGGACCGGGGAGCTGTTTTTT. As protein: CASSEGQVRTGELFF. The chain carries TRBV9 and TRBJ2-2, with TRBD1 matching 8 bases. CDR1 SGDLS and CDR2 YYNGEE come from the germline V gene. J lost 5 bases, V lost 3 bases, and 6 bases had no gene match. This CDR3 contains 15 residues. The variable domain in full, completed from reference TRBV9 and TRBJ2-2, reads DSGVTQTPKHLITATGQRVTLRCSPRSGDLSVYWYQQSLDQGLQFLIQYYNGEERAKGNILERFSAQQFPDLHSELNLSSLELGDSALYFCASSEGQVRTGELFFGEGSRLTVL.

CDR3 protein: CASSSGTSGDNEQFF. CDR3 DNA sequence: TGCGCCAGCAGCTCTGGGACTAGCGGAGACAATGAGCAGTTCTTC. The V and J genes are TRBV5-1 and TRBJ2-1; 11 nucleotides match TRBD2. Trimming cost V 3 bases and J 5 bases; bases outside gene matches: 4. This CDR3 comprises 15 residues. Germline CDR1 SGHRS, CDR2 YFSETQ.

The rearrangement links TRBV10-3 to TRBJ2-7; 12 bases map to TRBD1. Per the germline V gene, CDR1 is ENHRY and CDR2 is SYGVKD. After removal of 6 bases from V and 7 bases from J, the junction contained 7 bases not matched to a gene. The CDR3 contains 14 residues. The CDR3, as DNA: TGTGCCATCAGACGGGACAGGGGGCAAGATGAGCAGTACTTC. The encoded protein is CAIRRDRGQDEQYF.

This clonotype was picked up a small number of times. The chain uses TRBV7-9 and TRBJ1-2; 7 nucleotides align to TRBD1. The germline CDR1 and CDR2 sequences are SEHNR and FQNEAQ (reference sequence). The CDR3 covers 16 residues. J gave up 5 bases and V 1 base, and 10 bases lay outside the gene matches. The CDR3 here is CASSLGGEGADYGYTF. The CDR3 DNA follows: TGTGCCAGCAGCTTAGGGGGTGAGGGGGCGGATTATGGCTACACCTTC.

The sample holds many counts of this clonotype. This rearrangement joins TRBV12-3 or TRBV12-4 to TRBJ2-2; possible D gene TRBD1, 6 bases. Trimming stripped 5 bases from V and 2 bases from J, with 15 bases between. The CDR3 is 16 amino acids. CDR3 sequence reads: CASSPPGHGNTGELFF. CDR3 coding DNA: TGTGCCAGCAGTCCCCCGGGACACGGTAACACCGGGGAGCTGTTTTTT.

The chain joins TRBV6-8 to TRBJ2-1; D unclear. The V end lost 3 bases, the J end lost 0 bases, and 9 bases lay between the germline ends. This CDR3 contains 15 residues. The germline gives CDR1 MNHGY, CDR2 SAAAGT. The CDR3 DNA follows: TGTGCCAGCAGTTATTACACAGACTCCTACAATGAGCAGTTCTTC. Translating gives CASSYYTDSYNEQFF.

This chain connects TRBV2 to TRBJ2-7; 8 positions match TRBD1. The CDR3 contains 13 residues. The ends lost 4 bases at V and 3 bases at J; junction bases unmatched: 2. CDR1 is SNHLY and CDR2 is FYNNEI in the germline V gene. Written as DNA, the CDR3 is TGTGCCAGCAGTGGGACAGGGAACTACGAGCAGTACTTC. It specifies CASSGTGNYEQYF.

This clonotype was recorded once. A clone one base away is much larger, so this may be a read error. This chain joins TRBV7-2 and TRBJ1-1; D unclear. V lost 5 bases and J 7 bases, leaving 17 bases between the germline ends. CDR3 length: 14 amino acids. CDR1 and CDR2 (germline): SGHTA, FQGNSA. The CDR3 protein is CASSHGNGFIEAFF. The CDR3 DNA reads as TGTGCCAGCAGCCATGGGAATGGTTTCATTGAAGCTTTCTTT.

This clonotype was found a few times. The chain combines TRBV5-6 with TRBJ2-7, with 10 positions matching TRBD2. Germline CDR1 reads SGHDT; CDR2 reads YYEEEE. This CDR3 region has 15 residues. V was clipped by 4 bases and J by 0 bases; unmatched bases: 4. The CDR3 region has the DNA TGTGCCAGCAGCCATCTAGCGGGGGACTCCTACGAGCAGTACGTC. This codes for CASSHLAGDSYEQYV.

Comments on this clonotype: An end of the junction does not agree with germline; a read error may underlie this. The rearrangement joins TRBV7-6 to TRBJ2-5; D is possibly TRBD1 (6 bases). Germline values: CDR1 SGHVS, CDR2 FNYEAQ. This CDR3 comprises 18 residues. The CDR3 spells CASSLRLRQGTQQETQYF. For the CDR3, the DNA is TGTGCTAGCAGCCTACGCCTGCGCCAGGGGACGCAACAAGAGACCCAGTACTTC. The variable domain in full, with the rest retrieved from reference TRBV7-6 and TRBJ2-5, is GAGVSQSPRYKVTKRGQDVALRCDPISGHVSLYWYRQALGQGPEFLTYFNYEAQQDKSGLPNDRFSAERPEGSISTLTIQRTEQRDSAMYRCASSLRLRQGTQQETQYFGPGTRLLVL.

In its sample, this clonotype was seen many times. This chain connects TRBV7-2 to TRBJ2-7; no firm D call. CDR1 and CDR2 from the germline V gene are SGHTA and FQGNSA. V was clipped by 5 bases and J by 0 bases, with 14 bases between them. The length of the CDR3 is 15 residues. This CDR3 reads CASSPTSASSYEQYV. In DNA form, the CDR3 reads TGTGCCAGCAGCCCCACCTCCGCCAGCTCCTACGAGCAGTACGTC.

This clonotype was seen a handful of times. The chain couples TRBV7-9 to TRBJ2-3, with D uncertain. CDR3 length equals 15 residues. The ends were cut back, 1 base at V and 0 bases at J, with 8 bases in the middle. From germline, CDR1 is SEHNR and CDR2 FQNEAQ (reference sequence). The CDR3 DNA reads TGTGCCAGCAGCTTAGTTCCAACTAGCACAGATACGCAGTATTTT. Translated, it gives CASSLVPTSTDTQYF.

This rearrangement joins TRBV7-8 to TRBJ2-1; the match to TRBD1 covers 9 bases. Looked up from germline, CDR1 is SGHVS and CDR2 is FQNEAQ. The CDR3 is 16 amino acids. The ends lost 5 bases at V and 7 bases at J; junction bases unmatched: 12. The CDR3: CASSPRTGVHRNEQFF. In DNA, the CDR3 is TGTGCCAGCAGCCCAAGGACAGGGGTCCACAGGAATGAGCAGTTCTTC.

This clonotype was detected many times. The V and J genes are TRBV7-2 and TRBJ2-1; a possible D gene is TRBD2 (5 bases). The CDR3 consists of 16 residues. CDR1 is SGHTA, CDR2 FQGNSA, per germline. Trimming left V 6 bases short and J 3 bases short, with 18 bases between. The CDR3 is CASSKSAASYYNEQFF. For the CDR3, the DNA is TGTGCCAGCAGTAAGTCAGCGGCCTCCTACTACAATGAGCAGTTCTTC.

The V gene is TRBV11-2, the J gene TRBJ2-7; 10 bases are a match to TRBD2. V gave up 3 bases and J gave up 4 bases; unmatched junction bases: 3. The CDR3 sequence is 14 residues long. CDR1 is SGHAT and CDR2 is FQNNGV in the germline V gene. The DNA of the CDR3 is TGTGCCAGCAGCTTTGCTAGCGGGGGATACGAGCAGTACTTC. Its protein product is CASSFASGGYEQYF. The complete variable domain, with remaining parts taken from reference TRBV11-2 and TRBJ2-7, reads EAGVAQSPRYKIIEKRQSVAFWCNPISGHATLYWYQQILGQGPKLLIQFQNNGVVDDSQLPKDRFSAERLKGVDSTLKIQPAKLEDSAVYLCASSFASGGYEQYFGPGTRLTVT.

The chain couples TRBV4-2 to TRBJ1-5; the D is unclear. Germline V gene lookup returns CDR1 LGHNA and CDR2 YNFKEQ. V was trimmed by 1 base and J by 4 bases, leaving 17 bases between them. This CDR3 contains 17 residues. This chain's CDR3 is CASSQAVGYSSNQPQHF. CDR3 sequence (DNA): TGTGCCAGCAGCCAAGCCGTAGGGTACTCCTCAAATCAGCCCCAGCATTTT.

The CDR3 region has the DNA TGTGCCACCGGGACTAGCGGGGGCATCACAGATACGCAGTATTTT. It encodes CATGTSGGITDTQYF. The chain employs TRBV6-5 and TRBJ2-3; 14 bases line up with TRBD2. Trimming at V came to 10 bases and at J to 2 bases, leaving 5 bases not matched to a gene. Germline V gene data show CDR1 as MNHEY and CDR2 as SVGAGI. The CDR3 runs to 15 residues.

This chain links TRBV6-2 or TRBV6-3 with TRBJ2-3; possibly TRBD1 or TRBD2 for D (6 bases each). Germline assignment: CDR1 MNHEY and CDR2 SVGEGT. The CDR3 extends over 15 amino acids. The V end lost 7 bases, the J end lost 7 bases, and 21 bases lay between the germline ends. CDR3 sequence (DNA): TGTGCCAGCACCCCTATTGTAGGGGGAGGATATACGCAGTATTTT. It encodes CASTPIVGGGYTQYF.

This chain joins TRBV19 and TRBJ2-5, with TRBD2 identical over 11 bases. Germline loops: CDR1 LNHDA, CDR2 SQIVND (reference sequence). The CDR3 runs to 14 residues. The trim removed 5 bases at V and 7 bases at J, leaving 6 bases unmatched. The CDR3 loop is CASSVSGGAATQYF. CDR3 sequence (DNA): TGTGCCAGTAGTGTTAGCGGGGGGGCCGCGACCCAGTACTTC.

In this sample, this clonotype turned up once. The chain recombines TRBV29-1 with TRBJ1-2; unclear D gene. V dropped 3 bases and J dropped 4 bases, with 9 bases sitting between them. CDR1 is SQVTM and CDR2 is ANQGSEA in the germline V gene. This CDR3 comprises 12 residues. This chain's CDR3 is CSVDTESYGYTF. The CDR3 DNA reads TGCAGCGTTGATACAGAGAGCTATGGCTACACCTTC.